This TCR beta chain is drawn from a study of OX40 agonist ivuxolimab in advanced cancers. Turning to the study itself: Ivuxolimab, an antibody that agonizes OX40 (CD134), was administered to the patients. Enrollees could have had prior anti-PD-1, anti-PD-L1 or anti-CTLA-4 therapy, which more than 30% had received. Of the patients, three showed partial responses, one with hepatocellular carcinoma and two with cutaneous melanoma.

A word on this clone: Its antigen is unidentified.

Libraries were prepared by immunoSEQ multiplex PCR; TCRdb keeps only in-frame clonotypes and omits some of them. The repertoire holds approximately 87,000 clones, under 95% seen once, with around 3.4% in the top ten. Overall study results and limits: On average, a greater number of expanded clones characterised CD8+ T cells relative to CD4+.

The specimen was CD4+ or CD8+ T cells sorted from blood, collected in a trial of the OX40 agonist ivuxolimab. This clonotype was sampled from an adult with an advanced solid tumor such as melanoma, head and neck, liver or kidney cancer.

The CDR3 DNA reads as TGTGCCAGCAGCTTAGGGGACAGGGCGAACTACGAGCAGTACTTC. It yields the protein CASSLGDRANYEQYF. V and J are TRBV7-6 and TRBJ2-7; 9 bases agree with TRBD1. The CDR3 contains 15 residues. Unmatched junction bases numbered 4, after V lost 1 base and J lost 3 bases. CDR1 SGHVS and CDR2 FNYEAQ come from the germline V gene.